These 22 T cell receptor beta chains share one sample of origin, sequenced in a study of CD8 T cells in ankylosing spondylitis. One entry per CDR3 protein results from TCRdb running MiXCR on the 5' RACE reads. The sample lists more than 400,000 distinct CDR3 sequences, over 4% occurring once. What these receptors recognize is not known. The study's findings and limits: It appeared that ankylosing spondylitis blood was characterized by a TCR beta motif of fewer than 10 highly homologous variants.

Sequencing was performed on blood, either unsorted or a sorted T cell fraction (not recorded which). Source of these receptors: a male donor with ankylosing spondylitis.

This clonotype was found many times. This sequence joins TRBV6-2 or TRBV6-3 and TRBJ2-1; the D gene could be TRBD1 or TRBD2 (5 bases each). The CDR3 length is 15 residues. Looked up from germline, CDR1 is MNHEY and CDR2 is SVGEGT. The V and J ends lost 2 bases and 1 base respectively, with 9 bases between them. CDR3 region: CASSYGTISYNEQFF. The CDR3 DNA is TGTGCCAGCAGTTACGGGACGATTTCCTACAATGAGCAGTTCTTC.

This clonotype was picked up many times. The genes are TRBV29-1 and TRBJ2-4; the match to TRBD2 covers 13 bases. CDR1 and CDR2 (germline): SQVTM, ANQGSEA. The CDR3 totals 14 residues. The V gene end was trimmed by 7 bases and the J gene end by 11 bases; junction bases not matched to a gene: 11. This chain's CDR3 is CSAGTSGTQSVQYF. The CDR3 DNA is TGCAGCGCCGGGACTAGCGGGACCCAATCGGTTCAGTACTTC.

The V gene is TRBV18, the J gene TRBJ2-1; 7 nucleotides match TRBD1. The germline V gene has CDR1 KGHSH and CDR2 LQKENI. J gave up 6 bases and V 6 bases, and 11 bases lay outside the gene matches. The CDR3 spans 15 residues. The CDR3 sequence: CASSSGTAISNEQFF. Here the CDR3 DNA reads TGTGCCAGCTCCTCCGGGACAGCGATATCCAATGAGCAGTTCTTC.

This clonotype was seen many times. The chain joins TRBV7-9 to TRBJ1-1; D unclear. The V gene lost 2 bases and the J gene lost 6 bases, with 10 bases spanning the gap. CDR3 length: 13 amino acids. Germline CDR1 is SEHNR and CDR2 is FQNEAQ (reference sequence). The CDR3 is CASSLQEVPEAFF. CDR3 coding DNA: TGTGCCAGCAGCTTACAGGAGGTCCCTGAAGCTTTCTTT. Full variable domain (missing parts from reference TRBV7-9 and TRBJ1-1): DTGVSQNPRHKITKRGQNVTFRCDPISEHNRLYWYRQTLGQGPEFLTYFQNEAQLEKSRLLSDRFSAERPKGSFSTLEIQRTEQGDSAMYLCASSLQEVPEAFFGQGTRLTVV.

This clonotype was observed many times. This chain connects TRBV20-1 to TRBJ2-2; 7 positions match TRBD2. The J segment lost 3 bases and the V segment lost 3 bases, leaving 4 bases of the junction unmatched. CDR1 DFQATT and CDR2 SNEGSKA come from the germline V gene (reference sequence). This CDR3 contains 14 residues. In nucleotides, the CDR3 is TGCAGTGCTAGTCGCGGGAGTTACACCGGGGAGCTGTTTTTT. Translation gives CSASRGSYTGELFF.

This clonotype was counted ten times or more. The rearrangement joins TRBV5-1 to TRBJ2-2; 7 nucleotides line up with TRBD1. Germline V gene sequence: CDR1 SGHRS, CDR2 YFSETQ. This CDR3 contains 15 residues. The V gene end was trimmed by 0 bases and the J gene end by 5 bases; junction bases not matched to a gene: 4. CDR3 bases: TGCGCCAGCAGCTTGGTACAGGGGTATACCGGGGAGCTGTTTTTT. This codes for CASSLVQGYTGELFF.

This clonotype has a count of ten or more. CDR3 sequence: CASSVVDQGEQFF. The DNA of the CDR3 is TGTGCCAGCAGCGTAGTCGACCAAGGAGAGCAGTTCTTC. The V call is TRBV9, the J call TRBJ2-1; D gene ambiguous. The V and J ends lost 0 bases and 10 bases respectively, with 11 bases between them. The length of the CDR3 is 13 residues. Germline V gives CDR1 SGDLS, CDR2 YYNGEE.

This clonotype was seen repeatedly, ten times or more. The J gene is TRBJ2-2, the V gene TRBV20-1, with TRBD2 matching over 7 bases. With 5 bases clipped from V and 5 bases from J, the junction kept 5 bases outside the gene matches. CDR1 DFQATT and CDR2 SNEGSKA come from the germline V gene (reference sequence). This CDR3 region has 13 residues. CDR3 region: CSAQIGGTGELFF. The CDR3 bases are TGCAGTGCTCAAATCGGGGGGACCGGGGAGCTGTTTTTT.

In this sample, this clonotype turned up many times. This chain connects TRBV5-1 to TRBJ2-1; D gene unclear. From germline, CDR1 is SGHRS and CDR2 YFSETQ. V was shortened by 0 bases and J by 0 bases, with 7 bases between the two germline ends. The CDR3 covers 15 residues. CDR3 protein: CASSLDSSSYNEQFF. Here the CDR3 DNA reads TGCGCCAGCAGCTTGGACAGTAGCTCCTACAATGAGCAGTTCTTC.

This clonotype appeared a few times. V gene TRBV7-2 combines with J gene TRBJ2-3; unclear D gene. The CDR3 spans 13 residues. The germline V and J ends were trimmed by 5 bases and 2 bases, with 8 bases remaining between them. Germline values: CDR1 SGHTA, CDR2 FQGNSA. The CDR3 spells CASSVVYTDTQYF. For the CDR3, the DNA is TGTGCCAGCAGCGTAGTTTACACAGATACGCAGTATTTT.

The sample holds many counts of this clonotype. The rearrangement uses TRBV4-3 and TRBJ1-3; D unresolved. CDR3 size: 17 residues. Between the trimmed V and J ends, which lost 0 bases and 3 bases, there was a span of 15 bases. From germline, CDR1 is LGHNA and CDR2 YSLEER. The CDR3 loop reads CASSQEKGSWNGNTIYF. The CDR3, as DNA: TGCGCCAGCAGCCAAGAGAAAGGTTCCTGGAATGGAAACACCATATATTTT.

This clonotype was recorded at least ten times. The chain uses TRBV2 and TRBJ2-1; tentative D call: TRBD1 (5 bases). Per the germline V gene, CDR1 is SNHLY and CDR2 is FYNNEI. V gave up 6 bases and J gave up 3 bases, with 12 bases separating them. This CDR3 is built from 14 residues. The CDR3 loop is CASRGPTLYNEQFF. In DNA form, the CDR3 reads TGTGCCAGCAGGGGGCCCACTCTCTACAATGAGCAGTTCTTC.

The J gene is TRBJ2-5, the V gene TRBV24-1; a weak D match, TRBD2 (6 bases). The CDR3 length is 15 residues. CDR1 KGHDR and CDR2 SFDVKD come from the germline V gene. Trimming shortened V by 4 bases and J by 1 base, and 12 bases separated the two germline ends. The CDR3 DNA sequence: TGTGCCACCAGTGACCCCGGGCGGGGCCAAGAGACCCAGTACTTC. Protein sequence: CATSDPGRGQETQYF.

This clonotype was seen ten or more times. The gene calls are TRBV29-1 and TRBJ2-7; 8 nucleotides match TRBD1. The V and J ends lost 7 bases and 2 bases, in that order; junction bases with no gene match: 7. The CDR3 totals 13 residues. CDR1 SQVTM and CDR2 ANQGSEA come from the germline V gene. The CDR3 DNA reads TGCAGCGCCCGGACAGGGTCCCCCTACGAGCAGTACTTC. Translated, it gives CSARTGSPYEQYF.

This clonotype occurred many times. This chain's CDR3 is CASSDGSGRVDEQYF. For the CDR3, the DNA is TGTGCCAGCAGTGATGGGAGCGGGAGAGTAGACGAGCAGTACTTC. V and J are TRBV2 and TRBJ2-7; 8 nucleotides agree with TRBD2. Per germline, CDR1 SNHLY and CDR2 FYNNEI. This CDR3 has 15 amino acids. Trimming at V came to 3 bases and at J to 5 bases, leaving 9 bases not matched to a gene. The whole variable domain, filled in from reference TRBV2 and TRBJ2-7, reads EPEVTQTPSHQVTQMGQEVILRCVPISNHLYFYWYRQILGQKVEFLVSFYNNEISEKSEIFDDQFSVERPDGSNFTLKIRSTKLEDSAMYFCASSDGSGRVDEQYFGPGTRLTVT.

The table lists this clonotype with many counts. This chain uses TRBV6-1 with TRBJ2-4; D might be TRBD1 (5 bases). Trimming took 6 bases from V and 2 from J, leaving 14 bases between them. The CDR3 runs to 15 residues. The germline V gene encodes CDR1 MNHNS and CDR2 SASEGT. The CDR3 DNA sequence: TGTGCCAGCAGCCCTAAGGGGTTTTCCAAAAACATTCAGTACTTC. It encodes CASSPKGFSKNIQYF.

This clonotype came up many times. The J gene is TRBJ2-7, the V gene TRBV7-9; 8 bases agree with TRBD1. The CDR3 is 16 residues long. Germline V lookup: CDR1 SEHNR, CDR2 FQNEAQ (reference sequence). V was clipped by 5 bases and J by 2 bases; unmatched bases: 11. For the CDR3, the DNA is TGTGCCAGCAGCCCCCGGACAGGGAATCAACCCTACGAGCAGTACTTC. It yields the protein CASSPRTGNQPYEQYF. Drawing the rest from reference TRBV7-9 and TRBJ2-7, the complete variable domain is DTGVSQNPRHKITKRGQNVTFRCDPISEHNRLYWYRQTLGQGPEFLTYFQNEAQLEKSRLLSDRFSAERPKGSFSTLEIQRTEQGDSAMYLCASSPRTGNQPYEQYFGPGTRLTVT.

In this sample, this clonotype turned up a few times. V gene TRBV6-1 combines with J gene TRBJ1-3; no definite D call. Germline V CDR1 and CDR2: MNHNS, SASEGT. V was trimmed by 5 bases and J by 2 bases, leaving 13 bases between them. The CDR3 length is 15 residues. CDR3 in amino acids: CASSRGSSAGNTIYF. CDR3 in DNA: TGTGCCAGCAGTCGGGGAAGTAGTGCTGGAAACACCATATATTTT.

This clonotype was observed a few times. This rearrangement joins TRBV20-1 to TRBJ2-5, with TRBD1 matching over 8 bases. Germline CDR1 DFQATT, CDR2 SNEGSKA (reference sequence). This CDR3 region has 15 residues. After removal of 6 bases from V and 3 bases from J, the junction contained 12 bases not matched to a gene. CDR3 sequence: CSAGSGGAEEETQYF. The CDR3, as DNA: TGCAGTGCGGGTTCAGGGGGCGCAGAGGAAGAGACCCAGTACTTC.

This clonotype was recorded many times. This chain's CDR3 is CASSSNRDEQYF. CDR3 sequence (DNA): TGTGCCAGCAGCTCCAACAGGGACGAGCAGTACTTC. The chain is built from TRBV7-9 and TRBJ2-7; D might be TRBD1 (6 bases). Trimming removed 4 bases at V and 5 bases at J, with 9 bases between. This CDR3 comprises 12 residues. CDR1 is SEHNR and CDR2 is FQNEAQ in the germline V gene (reference sequence). The whole variable domain, remainder taken from reference TRBV7-9 and TRBJ2-7, is DTGVSQNPRHKITKRGQNVTFRCDPISEHNRLYWYRQTLGQGPEFLTYFQNEAQLEKSRLLSDRFSAERPKGSFSTLEIQRTEQGDSAMYLCASSSNRDEQYFGPGTRLTVT.

This clonotype was seen many times. J is TRBJ2-7 and V is TRBV5-6; 8 positions match TRBD1. Germline lookup yields CDR1 SGHDT and CDR2 YYEEEE. The J segment lost 5 bases and the V segment lost 3 bases, leaving 16 bases of the junction unmatched. The length of the CDR3 is 17 residues. This chain's CDR3 is CASSWTGTLTFWNEQYF. The CDR3 DNA reads TGTGCCAGCAGCTGGACAGGGACGTTAACCTTTTGGAACGAGCAGTACTTC.

This clonotype has just a few counts. The rearrangement uses TRBV9 and TRBJ2-3; 9 nucleotides match TRBD2. Per the germline V gene, CDR1 is SGDLS and CDR2 is YYNGEE. This CDR3 comprises 18 residues. J was trimmed by 3 bases and V by 4 bases; bases with no gene match: 15. The CDR3 nucleotides read TGTGCCAGCAGCCCCCGACCGGGACTAGCAGACGGTACAGATACGCAGTATTTT. Amino acids: CASSPRPGLADGTDTQYF.